Shown below are 29 T cell receptor beta chains from a single sample sequenced in a study of T cells after yellow fever vaccination. MiXCR was run by TCRdb on the 5' RACE reads, yielding one entry per CDR3 protein. The table has 150,000 to 200,000 distinct CDR3 sequences, 8% to 13% seen once; the top ten hold about 38%. The material sequenced was CD8+ T cells sorted from PBMCs, taken 15 days after the yellow fever booster vaccination. All receptors come from a man between 18 and 29 years old who received the YFV17D yellow fever vaccine.

This clonotype was seen a handful of times. This chain joins TRBV27 and TRBJ2-7; D is perhaps TRBD2 (6 bases). The CDR3 runs to 13 residues. The V end lost 6 bases, the J end lost 3 bases, and 12 bases lay between the germline ends. Per germline, CDR1 MNHEY and CDR2 SMNVEV (reference sequence). In nucleotides, the CDR3 is TGTGCCAGCAGACCTATGGGGGGCTACGAGCAGTACGTC. Translated, it gives CASRPMGGYEQYV.

The V call is TRBV5-1, the J call TRBJ2-3; D is unclear. CDR3 size: 16 residues. The ends were cut back, 2 bases at V and 0 bases at J, with 13 bases in the middle. Germline lookup yields CDR1 SGHRS and CDR2 YFSETQ. CDR3 DNA: TGCGCCAGCAGCTTAAGGGCCTCCTCTAGCACAGATACGCAGTATTTT. Residues: CASSLRASSSTDTQYF.

This clonotype has more than one count but fewer than ten. This chain uses TRBV28 with TRBJ1-6; perhaps TRBD1 as D (5 bases). Germline V lookup: CDR1 MDHEN, CDR2 SYDVKM. Trimming took off 5 bases at V and 7 bases at J, with 15 bases between the two ends. This CDR3 comprises 15 residues. CDR3 sequence: CASSKTPGFNSPLHF. DNA for the CDR3: TGTGCCAGCAGTAAAACCCCAGGGTTCAATTCACCCCTCCACTTT.

The chain employs TRBV12-3 or TRBV12-4 and TRBJ1-2; possibly TRBD1 for D (6 bases). V was clipped by 4 bases and J by 6 bases, with 12 bases between them. The CDR3 length is 13 residues. The DNA for the CDR3 is TGTGCCAGCAGTTCGCCGAACAGGGATGGCTACACCTTC. Translated, it gives CASSSPNRDGYTF.

This chain links TRBV7-9 with TRBJ2-3, with 9 bases identical to TRBD1. This CDR3 comprises 15 residues. CDR1 is SEHNR and CDR2 is FQNEAQ in the germline V gene (reference sequence). V lost 6 bases and J lost 1; bases outside the gene matches: 5. The CDR3 is CASSHRDRGTDTQYF. CDR3 sequence (DNA): TGTGCCAGCAGTCACCGGGACAGGGGCACAGATACGCAGTATTTT.

The chain couples TRBV20-1 to TRBJ2-4, with D unresolved. The J call may be faulty, since TRBJ2-1 better matches the DNA end. Germline CDR1 is DFQATT and CDR2 is SNEGSKA (reference sequence). There are 11 residues in the CDR3. CDR3 bases: TGCAGTGCTAGAGATATAAACATTCAGTTCTTC. This gives the protein CSARDINIQFF.

The genes are TRBV27 and TRBJ2-3, with a tentative D call TRBD1 (5 bases). The CDR3 loop spans 13 amino acids. Per germline, CDR1 MNHEY and CDR2 SMNVEV (reference sequence). The ends were cut back, 4 bases at V and 7 bases at J, with 12 bases in the middle. The chain's CDR3 is CASSSLGVNTQYF. As DNA, the CDR3 is TGTGCCAGCAGTTCCCTAGGGGTAAATACGCAGTATTTT.

In this sample, this clonotype turned up a few times. The V call is TRBV7-9, the J call TRBJ1-1, with 8 bases identical to TRBD1. V shed 6 bases, J shed 8 bases, and the junction held 8 bases outside the gene matches. This CDR3 is 13 amino acids long. CDR1 is SEHNR, CDR2 FQNEAQ, per germline (reference sequence). The CDR3 spells CASRQTGVTEAFF. CDR3 coding DNA: TGTGCCAGCAGACAGACAGGGGTAACCGAAGCTTTCTTT.

This rearrangement joins TRBV7-6 to TRBJ2-2; 8 nucleotides align to TRBD1. Trimming took 5 bases from V and 6 from J; bases not matched to a gene: 8. Germline-derived CDR1 and CDR2 are SGHVS and FNYEAQ. The CDR3 runs 15 residues. This CDR3 reads CASSPWTGTAGELFF. CDR3 nucleotides: TGTGCCAGCAGCCCGTGGACAGGGACAGCCGGGGAGCTGTTTTTT. The entire variable domain, with the rest obtained from reference TRBV7-6 and TRBJ2-2, is as follows: GAGVSQSPRYKVTKRGQDVALRCDPISGHVSLYWYRQALGQGPEFLTYFNYEAQQDKSGLPNDRFSAERPEGSISTLTIQRTEQRDSAMYRCASSPWTGTAGELFFGEGSRLTVL.

A few counts support this clonotype. The CDR3 protein is CAIKVQETQYF. CDR3 nucleotide sequence: TGTGCCATCAAGGTCCAAGAGACCCAGTACTTC. This chain joins TRBV10-3 and TRBJ2-5; no definite D call. V lost 7 bases and J lost 1, with 4 bases in between. This CDR3 has 11 amino acids. Germline CDR1 and CDR2: ENHRY and SYGVKD.

This clonotype was counted only a few times. V gene TRBV13 combines with J gene TRBJ1-4; 7 bases align to TRBD1. V shed 5 bases, J shed 8 bases, and the junction held 11 bases outside the gene matches. The V gene's germline CDR1 is PRHDT and CDR2 FYEKMQ (reference sequence). The CDR3 contains 15 residues. The CDR3 bases are TGTGCCAGCAGCCCCAGACAGGGATCGGGCGAAAAACTGTTTTTT. Protein sequence: CASSPRQGSGEKLFF.

The J gene is TRBJ2-5, the V gene TRBV7-9, with D possibly TRBD2 on 5 matching bases. There are 15 residues in the CDR3. Trimming shortened V by 2 bases and J by 8 bases, and 18 bases separated the two germline ends. CDR1 SEHNR and CDR2 FQNEAQ come from the germline V gene (reference sequence). The CDR3 is CASSLSERTPGTQYF. CDR3 in DNA: TGTGCCAGCAGCTTATCAGAGCGGACTCCTGGAACCCAGTACTTC.

This clonotype was counted a few times. V gene TRBV20-1 combines with J gene TRBJ2-1; TRBD2 aligns across 7 bases. The CDR3 consists of 16 residues. The V gene's germline CDR1 is DFQATT and CDR2 SNEGSKA (reference sequence). J lost 7 bases, V lost 2 bases, and 14 bases had no gene match. CDR3 nucleotides: TGCAGTGCTAGAAATCTAGCGGTGACTACGGGGAATGAGCAGTTCTTC. It specifies CSARNLAVTTGNEQFF.

This clonotype appeared once. This sequence joins TRBV7-9 and TRBJ2-3; D not resolved. The CDR3 contains 13 residues. The V gene's germline CDR1 is SEHNR and CDR2 FQNEAQ (reference sequence). V lost 8 bases and J 7 bases, leaving 16 bases between the germline ends. CDR3: CASYSGRSNTQYF. The CDR3 nucleotides are TGTGCCAGCTATTCCGGCCGCTCGAATACGCAGTATTTT.

This chain links TRBV5-6 with TRBJ2-7; possibly TRBD2 for D (5 bases). The V gene lost 3 bases and the J gene lost 1 base, with 11 bases spanning the gap. Germline V lookup: CDR1 SGHDT, CDR2 YYEEEE. This CDR3 contains 14 residues. CDR3: CASSSDRGSYEQYV. The DNA for the CDR3 is TGTGCCAGCAGCTCCGATCGGGGATCCTACGAGCAGTACGTC.

The genes are TRBV9 and TRBJ1-4; 10 bases are shared with TRBD1. The germline V gene encodes CDR1 SGDLS and CDR2 YYNGEE. The CDR3 consists of 18 residues. V shed 2 bases and J 5 bases; nucleotides not matched to a gene: 12. The CDR3 protein is CASSVDRDRGARNEKLFF. The CDR3 DNA reads TGTGCCAGCAGCGTGGACCGGGACAGGGGAGCAAGGAATGAAAAACTGTTTTTT.

The chain combines TRBV25-1 with TRBJ2-3; TRBD2 might be the D (6 bases). Germline loops: CDR1 MGHDK, CDR2 SYGVNS. Trimming left V 1 base short and J 2 bases short, with 10 bases between. CDR3 length: 15 residues. The CDR3 sequence: CASSESGEATDTQYF. The CDR3 DNA is TGTGCCAGCAGTGAATCGGGGGAGGCCACAGATACGCAGTATTTT.

There are a few counts of this clonotype. The chain has TRBV6-6 and TRBJ1-2; 8 bases fit TRBD1. CDR1 is MNHNY, CDR2 SVGAGI, per germline (reference sequence). V lost 4 bases to trimming and J lost 2 bases; unmatched junction nucleotides: 12. The CDR3 covers 17 residues. The CDR3, as DNA: TGTGCCAGCAGTTTAAAGCTCAGGGGGCGTCTAAACTATGGCTACACCTTC. This codes for CASSLKLRGRLNYGYTF.

This clonotype turned up a few times. The chain couples TRBV5-5 to TRBJ1-1, with no clear D. Trimming removed 0 bases at V and 0 bases at J, with 6 bases between. The CDR3 has 14 residues. CDR1 is SGHKS, CDR2 YYEKEE, per germline (reference sequence). The CDR3 coding sequence is TGTGCCAGCAGCTTGGGCGGTATGAACACTGAAGCTTTCTTT. Translating it yields CASSLGGMNTEAFF.

The J gene is TRBJ2-2, the V gene TRBV12-5; no clear D. The CDR3 contains 13 residues. Trimming shortened V by 6 bases and J by 0 bases, and 5 bases separated the two germline ends. Germline V CDR1 and CDR2: LGHNT, FRNRAP. CDR3 in DNA: TGTGCTAGTGGCCTGTCGAACACCGGGGAGCTGTTTTTT. The encoded protein is CASGLSNTGELFF.

This clonotype was observed a few times. The chain has TRBV7-6 and TRBJ1-1; no definite D call. Trimming left V 2 bases short and J 2 bases short, with 12 bases between. This CDR3 is 15 amino acids long. CDR1 is SGHVS, CDR2 FNYEAQ, per germline. CDR3 residues: CASSLTRGRNTEAFF. The CDR3 region has the DNA TGTGCCAGCAGCTTAACCCGCGGCCGAAACACTGAAGCTTTCTTT. Drawing the rest from reference TRBV7-6 and TRBJ1-1, the complete variable domain is GAGVSQSPRYKVTKRGQDVALRCDPISGHVSLYWYRQALGQGPEFLTYFNYEAQQDKSGLPNDRFSAERPEGSISTLTIQRTEQRDSAMYRCASSLTRGRNTEAFFGQGTRLTVV.

This clonotype was counted only a few times. The CDR3 DNA reads as TGTGCCAGCAGTGAAATAGGCGGGGCGGCCTACGAGCAGTACTTC. Protein sequence: CASSEIGGAAYEQYF. This sequence joins TRBV6-1 and TRBJ2-7; possible D gene TRBD2, 6 bases. Trimming stripped 2 bases from V and 2 bases from J, with 13 bases between. Germline assignment: CDR1 MNHNS and CDR2 SASEGT. The CDR3 has 15 amino acids.

The chain joins TRBV20-1 to TRBJ1-5, with D perhaps TRBD1 (6 bases). V was cut by 1 base and J by 6 bases, with 19 bases left in between. Germline V CDR1 and CDR2: DFQATT, SNEGSKA (reference sequence). This CDR3 spans 16 amino acids. This chain's CDR3 is CSARGLIGGLSQPQHF. The CDR3 nucleotides are TGCAGTGCTAGAGGTCTGATCGGGGGGCTCAGTCAGCCCCAGCATTTT.

The chain is built from TRBV4-1 and TRBJ2-2; D is tentatively TRBD1 or TRBD2 (6 bases each). CDR3 size: 14 residues. The V gene lost 7 bases and the J gene lost 7 bases, with 16 bases spanning the gap. Germline lookup yields CDR1 MGHRA and CDR2 YSYEKL. Here the CDR3 reads CASTLRGADGELFF. As DNA, the CDR3 is TGCGCCAGCACCCTAAGGGGGGCGGACGGGGAGCTGTTTTTT.

This chain joins TRBV29-1 and TRBJ2-3; tentatively, D is TRBD2 (6 bases). The CDR3 contains 14 residues. Germline CDR1 is SQVTM and CDR2 is ANQGSEA. V dropped 3 bases and J dropped 1 base, with 11 bases sitting between them. This CDR3 is CSVDGGEGTDTQYF. Written as DNA, the CDR3 is TGCAGCGTTGACGGCGGGGAAGGCACAGATACGCAGTATTTT.

This clonotype was seen only a few times. The chain is built from TRBV11-3 and TRBJ2-5; 7 bases fit TRBD1. The CDR3 covers 13 residues. Losses at the gene ends were 5 bases for V and 3 bases for J; bases not matched to a gene: 3. Per germline, CDR1 SGHNT and CDR2 YENEEA. The DNA of the CDR3 is TGTGCCAGCAGCCAGGGGGTCGAAGAGACCCAGTACTTC. This encodes CASSQGVEETQYF.

This clonotype was detected ten times or more. The gene calls are TRBV4-2 and TRBJ1-5; 8 bases are a match to TRBD1. Germline trimming cut 0 bases from V and 6 bases from J; bases unmatched to any gene: 10. Per germline, CDR1 LGHNA and CDR2 YNFKEQ. The CDR3 contains 17 residues. CDR3 DNA: TGTGCCAGCAGCCAAGAAGTTGGCAGGGGGCCGGCTCAGCCCCAGCATTTT. Its translation is CASSQEVGRGPAQPQHF.

This clonotype was detected a few times. The chain couples TRBV7-9 to TRBJ1-5; no clear D. Trimming cost V 5 bases and J 0 bases, with 5 bases left between them. The length of the CDR3 is 13 residues. In germline, CDR1 is SEHNR, CDR2 FQNEAQ (reference sequence). The CDR3 sequence: CASSPDSNQPQHF. The CDR3 nucleotides read TGTGCCAGCAGCCCCGATAGCAATCAGCCCCAGCATTTT.

The chain combines TRBV7-9 with TRBJ2-3; TRBD1 aligns across 9 bases. The CDR3 length is 15 residues. V was pared by 5 bases and J by 4 bases, with 7 bases of the junction left unmatched. From germline, CDR1 is SEHNR and CDR2 FQNEAQ (reference sequence). This CDR3 reads CASSPGTGWADTQYF. Written as DNA, the CDR3 is TGTGCCAGCAGCCCAGGGACAGGGTGGGCAGATACGCAGTATTTT.